Following are 7 T cell receptor beta chains from one sample sequenced in a study of molecular identifiers for immune sequencing clone quantification. TCRdb passed the PCR reads through MiXCR, listing each CDR3 protein once. Among just under 650,000 distinct CDR3 sequences, about 20% were seen once, and the ten largest hold about 0.9%. The source material was naive CD8+ T cells from blood, with Jurkat cell RNA spiked in. Subset described: FACS-sorted CD8+CD4-CCR7+CD45RA+ naive T cells. The source of these receptors is a human donor in good health. Some libraries in this study had Jurkat cell RNA spiked in.

Notes on this clonotype: A much larger clone differs by one base, so this may be a read error. The conserved phenylalanine or tryptophan is not found at the CDR3 terminus, so this likely reflects a read error. This chain links TRBV10-2 with TRBJ2-3; no reliable D call. V lost 1 base and J lost 0, with 14 bases in between. Germline CDR1 is WSHSY and CDR2 is SAAADI. This CDR3 comprises 17 residues. CDR3 DNA sequence: TGCGCCAGCAGTGAGTTCGGGTGGCAGATTAGCACAGATACGCAGTATCTT. It translates to CASSEFGWQISTDTQYL.

This clonotype was counted many times. J is TRBJ2-7 and V is TRBV12-5; D is possibly TRBD1 (6 bases). V was shortened by 5 bases and J by 7 bases, with 18 bases between the two germline ends. Germline loops: CDR1 LGHNT, CDR2 FRNRAP. The CDR3 extends over 14 amino acids. The CDR3 DNA reads TGTGCTAGTGGTCCGGGACATAACCCTCGGGAGCAGTACTTC. Its protein product is CASGPGHNPREQYF.

As concerns this clonotype: The limits of the CDR3 on the DNA are not certain, so only TCRdb's listed CDR3 is given. The rearrangement links TRBV27 to TRBJ1-2; the table's D call of TRBD1 was not tested on the DNA. Including both end residues, the CDR3 is 15 amino acids long. Germline CDR1 is MNHEY and CDR2 is SMNVEV (reference sequence). The CDR3: CASSFGGGANYGYAF.

On this clonotype: A much bigger clone sits one base away, suggesting this may be a read error. The chain is built from TRBV9 and TRBJ2-5, with 8 bases that match TRBD1. The length of the CDR3 is 15 residues. Germline V gene sequence: CDR1 SGDLS, CDR2 YYNGEE. The V gene end was trimmed by 3 bases and the J gene end by 7 bases; junction bases not matched to a gene: 11. The CDR3 here is CASSEAGGRGVTQYF. The CDR3 bases are TGTGCCAGCAGCGAGGCAGGGGGCCGTGGAGTGACCCAGTACTTC.

This clonotype was recorded at least ten times. V is TRBV27 and J is TRBJ2-2; 8 bases are shared with TRBD1. This CDR3 comprises 15 residues. The germline CDR1 and CDR2 sequences are MNHEY and SMNVEV (reference sequence). Germline trimming cut 3 bases from V and 5 bases from J; bases unmatched to any gene: 5. This CDR3 reads CASSFGQGGTGELFF. The CDR3 DNA reads TGTGCCAGCAGTTTTGGACAGGGTGGGACCGGGGAGCTGTTTTTT.

This clonotype was observed many times. The chain is built from TRBV7-9 and TRBJ2-7; a possible D gene is TRBD1 (6 bases). Germline lookup yields CDR1 SEHNR and CDR2 FQNEAQ (reference sequence). V lost 6 bases to trimming and J lost 4 bases, with 16 bases between them. CDR3 size: 14 residues. Here the CDR3 reads CASSPSTGGYEQYF. The DNA for the CDR3 is TGTGCCAGCAGTCCTTCGACAGGCGGGTACGAGCAGTACTTC.

This clonotype has just a few counts. The V call is TRBV27, the J call TRBJ2-2; TRBD2 matches 7 bases. CDR3 size: 16 residues. Per the germline V gene, CDR1 is MNHEY and CDR2 is SMNVEV (reference sequence). V dropped 8 bases and J dropped 4; count of bases not matched to a gene: 13. This CDR3 is CASSNSAREGTGELFF. The DNA for the CDR3 is TGTGCCAGCTCCAACTCGGCGAGGGAGGGCACCGGGGAGCTGTTTTTT.